These 23 T cell receptor beta chains were all obtained from the same sample, sequenced in a study of shared clonotypes between healthy human individuals. Method: immunoSEQ multiplex PCR; TCRdb's copy keeps in-frame clones and lacks some. The sample yields some 2.1 million clones, about 95% seen once. Source material: naive CD4+ T cells sorted from blood. Subset reported: CD45RA+ positively selected. These receptors were obtained from a man between 18 and 29 years old in good health.

The CDR3 bases are TGTGCCAGCAGCCCCGACCGCTGGGACAGGGGCACTGGGGCCAACGTCCTGACTTTC. Translating gives CASSPDRWDRGTGANVLTF. The chain joins TRBV7-3 to TRBJ2-6; TRBD1 aligns across 10 bases. Germline V gene sequence: CDR1 SGHTA, CDR2 FQGTGA. The trim removed 5 bases at V and 2 bases at J, leaving 12 bases unmatched. This CDR3 contains 19 residues.

This rearrangement joins TRBV25-1 to TRBJ2-4; D assignment may be TRBD1 or TRBD2 (6 bases each). The CDR3 covers 16 residues. The germline V gene encodes CDR1 MGHDK and CDR2 SYGVNS. V lost 3 bases to trimming and J lost 0 bases, with 12 bases between them. The CDR3 sequence: CASSEGGRLAKNIQYF. The CDR3 bases are TGTGCCAGCAGTGAGGGGGGCAGACTAGCCAAAAACATTCAGTACTTC.

The rearrangement links TRBV4-1 to TRBJ1-5; 9 bases are shared with TRBD1. The germline V gene encodes CDR1 MGHRA and CDR2 YSYEKL. V lost 3 bases, J lost 0 bases, and 3 bases stayed unmatched. The CDR3 sequence is 16 residues long. The CDR3, as DNA: TGCGCCAGCAGCCAGCCGGACAGGGGTAGCAATCAGCCCCAGCATTTT. Protein: CASSQPDRGSNQPQHF.

This clone was detected once. V usage is TRBV25-1 and J usage is TRBJ1-4; D not certain. CDR1 MGHDK and CDR2 SYGVNS come from the germline V gene. This CDR3 is 12 amino acids long. Trimming cost V 2 bases and J 3 bases, with 1 base left between them. Written as DNA, the CDR3 is TGTGCCAGCAGTGAAGCTAATGAAAAACTGTTTTTT. Translation gives CASSEANEKLFF. Full variable domain (rest looked up from reference TRBV25-1 and TRBJ1-4): EADIYQTPRYLVIGTGKKITLECSQTMGHDKMYWYQQDPGMELHLIHYSYGVNSTEKGDLSSESTVSRIRTEHFPLTLESARPSHTSQYLCASSEANEKLFFGSGTQLSVL.

The chain employs TRBV29-1 and TRBJ2-7; 11 bases align to TRBD2. The CDR3 covers 14 residues. With V trimmed by 6 bases and J by 0 bases, 4 bases remained unmatched. Germline V gene sequence: CDR1 SQVTM, CDR2 ANQGSEA. CDR3 region: CSVELAGVSYEQYF. CDR3 sequence (DNA): TGCAGCGTAGAACTAGCGGGGGTCTCCTACGAGCAGTACTTC.

At least ten counts were recorded for this clone. The rearrangement links TRBV21-1 to TRBJ2-7; the table's D call, TRBD2, has no DNA check behind it. TRBV21-1 is classified as a pseudogene. This CDR3 has 14 amino acids. The CDR3 reads CASSPLGSLYEQYF. DNA of the CDR3: TGTGCCAGCAGCCCCCTAGGATCTCTCTACGAGCAGTACTTC.

CDR3 sequence: CASSVRNSYEQYF. The CDR3 coding sequence is TGTGCCAGCAGCGTCCGGAATTCCTACGAGCAGTACTTC. The chain joins TRBV7-2 to TRBJ2-7; D gene uncertain. The V end lost 5 bases, the J end lost 1 base, and 9 bases lay between the germline ends. CDR3 length equals 13 residues. Germline CDR1 reads SGHTA; CDR2 reads FQGNSA.

J is TRBJ2-7 and V is TRBV21-1; the table's D call, TRBD1, has no DNA check behind it. TRBV21-1 is designated a pseudogene. CDR3 length: 14 residues. The CDR3 nucleotides are TGTGCCAGCAGCTCCGCAGTTCGTGCCTACGAGCAGTACTTC. This sequence encodes CASSSAVRAYEQYF.

CDR3 sequence (DNA): TGTGCCAGCAGCCTTTCTACCCGCCGGAATTACGAGCAGTACTTC. It is translated as CASSLSTRRNYEQYF. This rearrangement joins TRBV14 to TRBJ2-7; D unresolved. The CDR3 length is 15 residues. Germline V gives CDR1 SGHDN, CDR2 FVKESK. V was cut by 4 bases and J by 4 bases, with 17 bases left in between. Based on the CDR3 plus reference TRBV14 and TRBJ2-7, the full variable domain is EAGVTQFPSHSVIEKGQTVTLRCDPISGHDNLYWYRRVMGKEIKFLLHFVKESKQDESGMPNNRFLAERTGGTYSTLKVQPAELEDSGVYFCASSLSTRRNYEQYFGPGTRLTVT.

This clone was picked up one time. The rearrangement joins TRBV11-2 to TRBJ2-5, with D perhaps matching TRBD2 (6 bases). Between the trimmed V and J ends, which lost 2 bases and 2 bases, there was a span of 9 bases. In germline, CDR1 is SGHAT, CDR2 FQNNGV. The CDR3 totals 14 residues. The CDR3 loop reads CASSLSGFQETQYF. CDR3 sequence (DNA): TGTGCCAGCAGCTTAAGCGGGTTTCAAGAGACCCAGTACTTC.

This clone was detected only a few times. The sample carries other DNA sequences with the same CDR3. The rearrangement joins TRBV2 to TRBJ1-5; no definite D call. CDR1 SNHLY and CDR2 FYNNEI come from the germline V gene. The CDR3 totals 13 residues. Deletions cut 3 bases from V and 6 bases from J, with 9 bases between. The CDR3 spells CASSEEGAQPQHF. CDR3 coding DNA: TGTGCCAGCAGTGAGGAGGGCGCTCAGCCCCAGCATTTT.

The chain has TRBV28 and TRBJ2-5; D may be TRBD1 or TRBD2 (5 bases each). Germline CDR1 and CDR2: MDHEN and SYDVKM. The CDR3 runs 15 residues. V was cut by 6 bases and J by 4 bases, with 18 bases left in between. CDR3 sequence: CASSARWAGRETQYF. DNA of the CDR3: TGTGCCAGCAGCGCAAGGTGGGCAGGGAGAGAGACCCAGTACTTC.

The CDR3 here is CASSDGTRWIGYTF. The CDR3 DNA is TGTGCCAGCAGTGATGGGACTCGCTGGATTGGCTACACCTTC. This chain uses TRBV6-1 with TRBJ1-2; a weak D match, TRBD1 (5 bases). Trimming stripped 3 bases from V and 7 bases from J, with 15 bases between. The CDR3 runs to 14 residues. Germline values: CDR1 MNHNS, CDR2 SASEGT.

This chain connects TRBV5-1 to TRBJ1-4, with D hard to call. CDR1 and CDR2 (germline): SGHRS, YFSETQ. V was trimmed by 4 bases and J by 1 base, leaving 14 bases between them. The CDR3 extends over 16 amino acids. The CDR3 DNA follows: TGCGCCAGCAGCCTTCAAGGGATAGGAACTAATGAAAAACTGTTTTTT. Protein: CASSLQGIGTNEKLFF.

The CDR3 spells CAWSDPTFQNTEAFF. CDR3 nucleotide sequence: TGTGCCTGGAGTGACCCGACCTTTCAGAACACTGAAGCTTTCTTT. The genes are TRBV30 and TRBJ1-1, with unresolved D. The V and J ends lost 1 base and 1 base respectively, with 13 bases between them. CDR3 length: 15 amino acids. Germline assignment: CDR1 GTSNPN and CDR2 SVGIG (reference sequence).

This clone was seen just once. This chain joins TRBV19 and TRBJ2-3, with D maybe TRBD2 (6 bases). Germline CDR1 is LNHDA and CDR2 is SQIVND (reference sequence). CDR3 length: 13 amino acids. The ends were cut back, 6 bases at V and 3 bases at J, with 10 bases in the middle. The CDR3 protein is CASRNGGTDTQYF. The DNA of the CDR3 is TGTGCCAGTAGGAACGGGGGAACAGATACGCAGTATTTT.

In its sample, this clone was seen a few times. This sequence joins TRBV19 and TRBJ2-2; D gene ambiguous. Germline CDR1 is LNHDA and CDR2 is SQIVND (reference sequence). This CDR3 contains 12 residues. Trimming shortened V by 5 bases and J by 5 bases, and 6 bases separated the two germline ends. In DNA form, the CDR3 reads TGTGCCAGTAGTCGTACTACCGGGGAGCTGTTTTTT. Protein product: CASSRTTGELFF.

The V call is TRBV4-1, the J call TRBJ1-3; D unresolved. Germline lookup yields CDR1 MGHRA and CDR2 YSYEKL. The CDR3 spans 17 residues. Deletions cut 0 bases from V and 0 bases from J, with 12 bases between. DNA for the CDR3: TGCGCCAGCAGCCAAGAATCGCCTCGAAGCTCTGGAAACACCATATATTTT. Amino acid sequence: CASSQESPRSSGNTIYF.

This clone was detected only once. The chain links TRBV5-1 to TRBJ2-1; 11 nucleotides align to TRBD2. The CDR3 loop spans 16 amino acids. Germline CDR1 SGHRS, CDR2 YFSETQ. After removal of 4 bases from V and 7 bases from J, the junction contained 10 bases not matched to a gene. CDR3 sequence reads: CASSPLLAGEGNEQFF. The DNA for the CDR3 is TGCGCCAGCAGCCCGCTACTAGCGGGAGAGGGTAATGAGCAGTTCTTC.

J is TRBJ1-6 and V is TRBV9; D not resolved. This CDR3 contains 21 residues. V dropped 2 bases and J dropped 0 bases, with 24 bases sitting between them. The germline CDR1 and CDR2 sequences are SGDLS and YYNGEE. Here the CDR3 reads CASSVANLRHVSSSYNSPLHF. Written as DNA, the CDR3 is TGTGCCAGCAGCGTGGCTAATCTCAGACACGTTTCGAGCTCCTATAATTCACCCCTCCACTTT.

The V call is TRBV5-4, the J call TRBJ2-4; TRBD2 agrees at 12 bases. Germline values: CDR1 SGHNT, CDR2 YYREEE (reference sequence). Germline trimming cut 3 bases from V and 1 base from J; bases unmatched to any gene: 11. The CDR3 has 19 residues. The CDR3 DNA reads TGTGCCAGCAGCTCATCGACTAGCGGGGGAGTCGATGCCAAAAACATTCAGTACTTC. Translated, it gives CASSSSTSGGVDAKNIQYF.

The rearrangement links TRBV2 to TRBJ2-7; 12 positions agree with TRBD2. V gave up 6 bases and J gave up 2 bases; unmatched junction bases: 5. Per the germline V gene, CDR1 is SNHLY and CDR2 is FYNNEI. This CDR3 has 15 residues. The CDR3, as DNA: TGTGCCAGCAGACCCTGGACTAGCGGGACCTACGAGCAGTACTTC. This encodes CASRPWTSGTYEQYF.

The V gene is TRBV15, the J gene TRBJ1-5; the D gene is possibly TRBD1 (6 bases). This CDR3 has 16 residues. CDR1 LNHNV and CDR2 YYDKDF come from the germline V gene (reference sequence). With 5 bases removed from V and 0 bases from J, the gap between germline ends came to 14 bases. CDR3 region: CATSRGHSVSNQPQHF. CDR3 nucleotide sequence: TGTGCCACCAGCCGGGGACACTCGGTTAGCAATCAGCCCCAGCATTTT.